This T cell receptor (beta chain) was captured in a study of blood T cell repertoires in COVID-19. At the level of the study: COVID-19 samples from acute and convalescent phases originated in the United States, Italy and Spain.

J was trimmed by 5 bases and V by 6 bases; bases with no gene match: 8. The germline CDR1 and CDR2 sequences are SNHLY and FYNNEI. The CDR3 runs to 15 residues. How the authors handled the data: Amplified reference gene primers provided the basis for estimating nucleated cell counts. TCRdb keeps only in-frame clones here, not all; method: immunoSEQ multiplex PCR. V and J calls and clone size are as listed in that table; D and trimming were resolved from the DNA. The table has under 350,000 clones, approximately 85% seen once. The sample comprised peripheral blood. This TCR derives from a human donor in a cohort sampled during active COVID-19. The chain couples TRBV2 to TRBJ1-4; 8 bases are shared with TRBD1. DNA of the CDR3: TGTGCCAGCAGGACCTATACAGGGGGGAATGAAAAACTGTTTTTT. This translates into CASRTYTGGNEKLFF.